A single sample gave rise to the 16 T cell receptor beta chains below, sequenced in a study of shared clonotypes between healthy human individuals. Profiled with immunoSEQ multiplex PCR; TCRdb holds only in-frame clones, not every one. The profile covers hundreds of thousands of clones, with around 96% appearing a single time and 0.25% to 0.35% taken by the ten largest. The sample consisted of memory CD8+ T cells sorted from blood. The sample's subset: CD45RO+ cells pooled with CCR7-negative TemRA cells. The origin of the receptors is a man aged 30 to 39 in good health.

The chain has TRBV28 and TRBJ2-7; 7 bases line up with TRBD1. Germline-derived CDR1 and CDR2 are MDHEN and SYDVKM. The CDR3 has 12 residues. The V and J ends lost 6 bases and 4 bases, in that order; junction bases with no gene match: 3. CDR3 in DNA: TGTGCCAGCAGGCGACAGGGATACGAGCAGTACTTC. It codes for CASRRQGYEQYF.

This sequence joins TRBV28 and TRBJ2-3; the D is unclear. Germline V gene lookup returns CDR1 MDHEN and CDR2 SYDVKM. V gave up 5 bases and J gave up 8 bases, with 11 bases separating them. The CDR3 is made up of 12 amino acids. Here the CDR3 reads CASSQPGFTQYF. CDR3 sequence (DNA): TGTGCCAGCAGTCAACCCGGGTTTACGCAGTATTTT.

This clone was recorded once. Written as DNA, the CDR3 is TGCAGCGTTGAAACATGGACGAGGAACACTGAAGCTTTCTTT. Translation gives CSVETWTRNTEAFF. The chain has TRBV29-1 and TRBJ1-1; D is undetermined. Per germline, CDR1 SQVTM and CDR2 ANQGSEA. The length of the CDR3 is 14 residues. Trimming shortened V by 2 bases and J by 1 base, and 11 bases separated the two germline ends.

This chain joins TRBV4-1 and TRBJ2-5; TRBD1 agrees at 8 bases. Germline V gives CDR1 MGHRA, CDR2 YSYEKL. This CDR3 spans 14 amino acids. The ends lost 1 base at V and 6 bases at J; junction bases unmatched: 4. In DNA form, the CDR3 reads TGCGCCAGCAGCCAAGGGACAGGGCTGAAGACCCAGTACTTC. Its protein is CASSQGTGLKTQYF.

CDR3 coding DNA: TGTGCCAGCGGCCGGCAGGATAGCAATCAGCCCCAGCATTTT. It is translated as CASGRQDSNQPQHF. The gene calls are TRBV27 and TRBJ1-5; D not resolved. V lost 8 bases and J lost 0, with 11 bases in between. Germline loops: CDR1 MNHEY, CDR2 SMNVEV (reference sequence). CDR3 length: 14 residues.

This chain joins TRBV19 and TRBJ2-2, with D possibly matching TRBD1 (5 bases). CDR3 length: 16 residues. The V gene lost 5 bases and the J gene lost 6 bases, with 19 bases spanning the gap. Looked up from germline, CDR1 is LNHDA and CDR2 is SQIVND (reference sequence). CDR3 amino acids: CASSLIPSVRAGELFF. CDR3 sequence (DNA): TGTGCCAGTAGTCTAATTCCCTCGGTCAGGGCCGGGGAGCTGTTTTTT.

The V and J genes are TRBV7-2 and TRBJ2-2; maybe TRBD2 (6 bases). The CDR3 is made up of 17 amino acids. Trimming took 1 base from V and 1 from J, leaving 13 bases between them. Germline values: CDR1 SGHTA, CDR2 FQGNSA. The CDR3 DNA sequence: TGTGCCAGCAGCTTAGTTAGCGGCACACGGAACACCGGGGAGCTGTTTTTT. Translated, it gives CASSLVSGTRNTGELFF.

This clone occurred a few times. The chain combines TRBV1 with TRBJ1-5; the D call in the table, TRBD1, was not verified against the DNA. TRBV1 is an annotated pseudogene. The CDR3 loop spans 14 amino acids. As DNA, the CDR3 is TGCACCAGCAGCCCGGGGACAGATTATCAGCCCCAGCATTTT. Its protein product is CTSSPGTDYQPQHF.

CDR3 in amino acids: CASSRVGQVNEQYF. The CDR3 DNA is TGTGCCAGCAGCCGCGTAGGACAAGTCAACGAGCAGTACTTC. The genes are TRBV5-6 and TRBJ2-7; tentatively, D is TRBD1 (5 bases). Germline loops: CDR1 SGHDT, CDR2 YYEEEE. V was clipped by 4 bases and J by 5 bases, with 16 bases between them. The CDR3 has 14 residues.

The CDR3 sequence: CASSLVPGAQETQYF. CDR3 sequence (DNA): TGCGCCAGCAGCTTGGTCCCGGGAGCCCAAGAGACCCAGTACTTC. This sequence joins TRBV5-1 and TRBJ2-5, with a tentative D call TRBD2 (6 bases). V lost 0 bases and J 1 base, leaving 10 bases between the germline ends. Germline V gene lookup returns CDR1 SGHRS and CDR2 YFSETQ. This CDR3 spans 15 amino acids.

This clone was seen a handful of times. The identical CDR3 is also encoded by other nucleotide sequences in the sample. The genes are TRBV5-6 and TRBJ2-3; D remains ambiguous. Germline V gene lookup returns CDR1 SGHDT and CDR2 YYEEEE. Trimming removed 0 bases from V and 0 bases from J, with 2 bases in between. The CDR3 runs to 13 residues. Here the CDR3 DNA reads TGTGCCAGCAGCTTGGCTAGCACAGATACGCAGTATTTT. This gives the protein CASSLASTDTQYF. Using reference TRBV5-6 and TRBJ2-3 for the parts outside the CDR3, the full variable domain is DAGVTQSPTHLIKTRGQQVTLRCSPKSGHDTVSWYQQALGQGPQFIFQYYEEEERQRGNFPDRFSGHQFPNYSSELNVNALLLGDSALYLCASSLASTDTQYFGPGTRLTVL.

Notes on this clone: At one boundary the junction diverges from the germline segment, which might be a read error. The chain employs TRBV7-7 and TRBJ2-5; D is ambiguous. The CDR3 totals 14 residues. Germline CDR1 reads SSHAT; CDR2 reads FNYEAQ (reference sequence). The CDR3 loop is CASSQGRVGETQYF. The DNA of the CDR3 is TGTGCTAGCAGCCAAGGACGGGTAGGAGAGACCCAGTACTTC.

This clone was picked up one time. The chain links TRBV10-1 to TRBJ1-1; TRBD1 aligns across 10 bases. The CDR3 runs 14 residues. CDR1 WNHNN and CDR2 SYGVQD come from the germline V gene (reference sequence). The J segment lost 3 bases and the V segment lost 6 bases, leaving 4 bases of the junction unmatched. Here the CDR3 reads CASSDRGPDTEAFF. The CDR3 region has the DNA TGCGCCAGCAGCGACAGGGGGCCTGACACTGAAGCTTTCTTT.

About this clone itself: The junction and the germline gene differ at one end; a read error may be behind it. This rearrangement joins TRBV7-7 to TRBJ2-3; no clear D. The CDR3 consists of 15 residues. CDR1 SSHAT and CDR2 FNYEAQ come from the germline V gene (reference sequence). The CDR3 nucleotides read TGTGCTAGCAGCTTAGGAATCGGGCTGGCGGATACGCAGTATTTT. Amino acid sequence: CASSLGIGLADTQYF.

The chain combines TRBV21-1 with TRBJ2-3; TRBD2, as called in the table, went unchecked against the DNA. TRBV21-1 corresponds to a pseudogene. This CDR3 comprises 16 residues. CDR3 sequence (DNA): TGTGCCAGCACCTCGGGACTAGCAAATTCCACAGATACGCAGTATTTT. Its protein product is CASTSGLANSTDTQYF.

The J gene is TRBJ2-7, the V gene TRBV5-1, with TRBD1 as a possible D gene (5 bases). V lost 4 bases to trimming and J lost 1 base, with 12 bases between them. The CDR3 contains 14 residues. CDR1 and CDR2 from the germline V gene are SGHRS and YFSETQ. CDR3 DNA: TGCGCCAGCAGCGTGGTAGGGGCTTCCTACGAGCAGTACTTC. Amino acid sequence: CASSVVGASYEQYF.